The clone carrying this TCR beta chain has a single count. Data came from immunoSEQ multiplex PCR; TCRdb stores just in-frame clones and leaves some out. This sample yields approximately 160,000 clones, of which 75% to 95% are seen a single time; 2% to 2.5% belongs to the top ten. Losses at the gene ends were 0 bases for V and 3 bases for J; bases not matched to a gene: 6. Germline V gives CDR1 MGHRA, CDR2 YSYEKL. The CDR3 runs 16 residues. The sample comes from a study of control samples from healthy donors and cancer patients. Sequenced sample: blood. The rearrangement links TRBV4-1 to TRBJ2-7, with 9 bases aligning to TRBD2. This sequence originates from a woman aged 40 to 50 in good health. The CDR3 spells CASSQEAGLAGYEQYF. CDR3 sequence (DNA): TGCGCCAGCAGCCAAGAAGCGGGACTAGCAGGCTACGAGCAGTACTTC.